The rows below give T cell receptor beta chains drawn from one sample of a study of blood T cell repertoires in COVID-19. Profiling relied on immunoSEQ multiplex PCR, and the TCRdb table lists in-frame clones only, not all of them. The table records under 170,000 clones, roughly nine tenths of them present only once. The specimen sequenced was peripheral blood. These receptors all stem from a woman in her sixties with active or convalescent COVID-19. Both conserved end residues are part of each CDR3. D genes are given only for firm matches. Where a row states a size, it is once, few, many or the class of an expanded clone; other rows omit it.

>TRBD1|-|TRBJ1-1|TRBV7-2
CASSPTGGTGVKNTEAFF
TGTGCCAGCAGCCCCACGGGGGGGACAGGGGTCAAAAACACTGAAGCTTTCTTT
>TRBD1|-|TRBJ2-7|TRBV9
CASSGRERDSQVEQYF
TGTGCCAGCAGCGGGAGAGAGAGGGACAGCCAGGTGGAGCAGTACTTC
>-|-|TRBJ1-6|TRBV5-4
CASSLRSEGNYSPLHF
TGTGCCAGCAGCTTGAGATCCGAGGGTAATTATTCACCCCTCCACTTT
>TRBD1|once|TRBJ1-1|TRBV24-1
CATSALDREAFF
TGTGCCACCAGTGCCCTGGACAGGGAAGCTTTCTTT
>TRBD1|once|TRBJ2-5|TRBV6-2/TRBV6-3
CASSYPDRGSGETQYF
TGTGCCAGCAGTTACCCGGACAGGGGGTCTGGGGAGACCCAGTACTTC
>-|-|TRBJ1-1|TRBV7-6
CASSSTVMNTEAFF
TGTGCCAGCAGCTCGACAGTGATGAACACTGAAGCTTTCTTT
>-|-|TRBJ1-2|TRBV18
CASSKGVMNYGYTF
TGTGCCAGCTCCAAAGGGGTGATGAACTATGGCTACACCTTC
>-|-|TRBJ2-7|TRBV10-3
CAISEPRTYEQYF
TGTGCCATCAGTGAGCCCAGGACCTACGAGCAGTACTTC
>-|-|TRBJ1-5|TRBV6-6
CASSYSLWAGDQPQHF
TGTGCCAGCAGTTACTCATTATGGGCAGGGGATCAGCCCCAGCATTTT
>-|once|TRBJ1-2|TRBV19
CASSLGLEANYGYTF
TGTGCCAGTAGTCTAGGACTGGAAGCTAACTATGGCTACACCTTC
>TRBD1|-|TRBJ1-2|TRBV19
CASSMATGTDYGYTF
TGTGCCAGTAGTATGGCCACCGGGACAGACTATGGCTACACCTTC
>TRBD2|-|TRBJ2-1|TRBV5-1
CASSQLAGAYNEQFF
TGCGCCAGCAGCCAACTAGCGGGGGCGTACAATGAGCAGTTCTTC
>TRBD2|many|TRBJ2-3|TRBV5-6
CASSLEVRGRGISTDTQYF
TGTGCCAGCAGCTTGGAGGTGCGGGGGAGGGGAATTAGCACAGATACGCAGTATTTT
>-|once|TRBJ1-2|TRBV30
CAWSPGISNYGYTF
TGTGCCTGGAGTCCGGGGATTTCCAACTATGGCTACACCTTC
>TRBD2|-|TRBJ2-5|TRBV3-1/TRBV3-2
CASPPTSGQETQYF
TGTGCCAGCCCCCCGACTAGCGGTCAAGAGACCCAGTACTTC
>TRBD1|-|TRBJ2-7|TRBV18
CASSPPGQAYEQYF
TGTGCCAGCTCACCTCCGGGACAGGCCTACGAGCAGTACTTC
>TRBD1|-|TRBJ1-2|TRBV7-9
CASSFRTGEGYTF
TGTGCCAGCAGCTTTCGGACAGGGGAAGGCTACACCTTC
>-|-|TRBJ1-4|TRBV7-8
CASSLFVGRDNEKLFF
TGTGCCAGCAGCTTATTCGTGGGGAGGGATAATGAAAAACTGTTTTTT
>TRBD2|-|TRBJ2-3|TRBV18
CASSPLAGSSTDTQYF
TGTGCCAGCTCACCACTAGCGGGGAGTAGCACAGATACGCAGTATTTT
>TRBD1|-|TRBJ2-6|TRBV19
CASSLPGQSGANVLTF
TGTGCCAGTAGTTTGCCGGGACAGTCCGGGGCCAACGTCCTGACTTTC
>-|-|TRBJ2-5|TRBV11-1
CASSRNTETQYF
TGTGCCAGCAGCAGAAACACCGAGACCCAGTACTTC
>-|-|TRBJ1-1|TRBV27
CASSLFQGLGNTEAFF
TGTGCCAGCAGTTTGTTTCAGGGGTTGGGGAACACTGAAGCTTTCTTT
>TRBD1|few|TRBJ1-4|TRBV4-3
CASRRTGDEKLFF
TGCGCCAGCCGCCGGACAGGGGATGAAAAACTGTTTTTT